Included here is one TCR beta chain sequence, with context. This CDR3 is 13 amino acids long. V was cut by 9 bases and J by 5 bases, with 11 bases left in between. Method: immunoSEQ multiplex PCR; TCRdb's copy keeps in-frame clones and lacks some. Altogether 300,000 to 350,000 clones are present, 85% to 90% being singletons, with the ten largest covering around 4.3%. This sample was included in a study of blood T cell repertoires in COVID-19. The source of this sequence is a woman under 30 with acute COVID-19. Sample: PBMCs or T cells enriched from blood (not recorded which). The chain uses TRBV12-3 or TRBV12-4 and TRBJ1-6; no clear D. This CDR3 reads CASYSYHNSPLHF. The CDR3, as DNA: TGTGCCAGTTACAGCTACCATAATTCACCCCTCCACTTT.